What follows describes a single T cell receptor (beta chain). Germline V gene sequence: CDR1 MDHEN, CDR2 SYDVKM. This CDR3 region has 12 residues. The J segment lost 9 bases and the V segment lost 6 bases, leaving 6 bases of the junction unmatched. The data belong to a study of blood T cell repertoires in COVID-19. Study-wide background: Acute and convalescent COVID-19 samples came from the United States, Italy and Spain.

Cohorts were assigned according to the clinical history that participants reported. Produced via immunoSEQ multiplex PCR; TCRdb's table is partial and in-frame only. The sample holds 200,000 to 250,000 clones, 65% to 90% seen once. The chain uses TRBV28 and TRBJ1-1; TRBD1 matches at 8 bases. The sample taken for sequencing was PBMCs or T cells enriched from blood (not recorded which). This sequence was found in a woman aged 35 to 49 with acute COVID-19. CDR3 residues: CASSFQGAKAFF. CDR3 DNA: TGTGCCAGCAGCTTCCAGGGGGCAAAAGCTTTCTTT. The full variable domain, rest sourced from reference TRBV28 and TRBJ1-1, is DVKVTQSSRYLVKRTGEKVFLECVQDMDHENMFWYRQDPGLGLRLIYFSYDVKMKEKGDIPEGYSVSREKKERFSLILESASTNQTSMYLCASSFQGAKAFFGQGTRLTVV.